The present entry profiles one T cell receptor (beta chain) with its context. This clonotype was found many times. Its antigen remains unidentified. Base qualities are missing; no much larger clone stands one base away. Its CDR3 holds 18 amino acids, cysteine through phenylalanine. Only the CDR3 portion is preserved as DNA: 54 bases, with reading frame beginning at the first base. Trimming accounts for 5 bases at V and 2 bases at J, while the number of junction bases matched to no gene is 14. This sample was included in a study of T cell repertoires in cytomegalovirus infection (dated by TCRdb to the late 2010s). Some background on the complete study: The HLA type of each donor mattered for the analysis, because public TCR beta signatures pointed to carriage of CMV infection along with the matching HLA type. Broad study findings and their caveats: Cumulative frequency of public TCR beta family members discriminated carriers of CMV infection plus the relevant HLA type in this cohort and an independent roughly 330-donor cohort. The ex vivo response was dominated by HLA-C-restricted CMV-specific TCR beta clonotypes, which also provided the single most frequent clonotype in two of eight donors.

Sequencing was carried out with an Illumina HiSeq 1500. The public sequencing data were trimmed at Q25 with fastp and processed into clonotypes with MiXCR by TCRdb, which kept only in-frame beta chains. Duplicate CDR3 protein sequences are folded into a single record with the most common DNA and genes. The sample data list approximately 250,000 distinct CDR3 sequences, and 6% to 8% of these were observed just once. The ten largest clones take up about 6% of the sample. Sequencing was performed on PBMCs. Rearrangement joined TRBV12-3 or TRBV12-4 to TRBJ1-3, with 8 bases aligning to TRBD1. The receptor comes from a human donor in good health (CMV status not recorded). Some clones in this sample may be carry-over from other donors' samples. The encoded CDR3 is CASSLIQGQGWTGNTIYF. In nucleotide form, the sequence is TGTGCCAGCAGTCTCATCCAAGGACAGGGATGGACTGGAAACACCATATATTTT.